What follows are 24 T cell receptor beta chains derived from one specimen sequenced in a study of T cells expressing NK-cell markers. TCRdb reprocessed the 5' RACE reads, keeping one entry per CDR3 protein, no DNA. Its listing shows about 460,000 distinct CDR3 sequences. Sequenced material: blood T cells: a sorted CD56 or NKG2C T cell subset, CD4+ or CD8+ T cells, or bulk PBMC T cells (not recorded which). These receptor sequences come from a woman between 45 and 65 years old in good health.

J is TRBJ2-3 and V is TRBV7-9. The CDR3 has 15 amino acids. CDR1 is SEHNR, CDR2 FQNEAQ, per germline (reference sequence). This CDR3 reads CASSLSQSSTDTQYF.

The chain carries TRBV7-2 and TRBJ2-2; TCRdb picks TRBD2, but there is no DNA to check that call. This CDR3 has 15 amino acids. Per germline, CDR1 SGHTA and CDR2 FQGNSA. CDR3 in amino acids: CASSALGLAVGELFF.

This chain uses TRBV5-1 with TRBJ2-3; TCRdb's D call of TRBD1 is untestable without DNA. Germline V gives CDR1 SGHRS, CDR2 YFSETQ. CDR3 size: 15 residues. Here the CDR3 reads CASSLAGAVSDTQYF.

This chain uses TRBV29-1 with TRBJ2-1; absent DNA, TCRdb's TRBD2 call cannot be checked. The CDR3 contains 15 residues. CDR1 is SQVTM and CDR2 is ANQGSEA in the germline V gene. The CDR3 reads CSVYRPGLAANEQFF.

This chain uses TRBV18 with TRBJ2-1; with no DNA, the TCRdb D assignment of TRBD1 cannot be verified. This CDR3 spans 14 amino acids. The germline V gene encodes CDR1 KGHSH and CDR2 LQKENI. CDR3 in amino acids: CASSWDRQTVEQFF.

CDR3 region: CASSQQAGGTKETQYF. The chain joins TRBV14 to TRBJ2-5; TCRdb designates TRBD2, a call that cannot be tested without DNA. The germline gives CDR1 SGHDN, CDR2 FVKESK. The CDR3 is 16 amino acids.

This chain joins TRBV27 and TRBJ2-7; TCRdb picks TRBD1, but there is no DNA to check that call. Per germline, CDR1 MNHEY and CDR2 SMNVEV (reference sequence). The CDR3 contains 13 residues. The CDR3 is CASSFNRGREQYF.

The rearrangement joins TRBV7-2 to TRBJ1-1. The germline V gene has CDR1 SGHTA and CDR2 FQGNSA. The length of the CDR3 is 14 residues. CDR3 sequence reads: CASSQPGLYTEAFF. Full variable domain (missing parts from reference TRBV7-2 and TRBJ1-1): GAGVSQSPSNKVTEKGKDVELRCDPISGHTALYWYRQSLGQGLEFLIYFQGNSAPDKSGLPSDRFSAERTGGSVSTLTIQRTQQEDSAVYLCASSQPGLYTEAFFGQGTRLTVV.

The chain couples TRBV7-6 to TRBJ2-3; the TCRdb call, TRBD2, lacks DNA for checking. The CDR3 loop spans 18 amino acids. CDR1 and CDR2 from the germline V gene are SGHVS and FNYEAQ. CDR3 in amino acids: CASSPRTSGRAATDTQYF.

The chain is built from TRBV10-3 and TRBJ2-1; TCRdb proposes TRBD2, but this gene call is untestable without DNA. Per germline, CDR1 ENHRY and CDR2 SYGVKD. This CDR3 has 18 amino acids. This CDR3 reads CAISESLGTSGRTNEQFF.

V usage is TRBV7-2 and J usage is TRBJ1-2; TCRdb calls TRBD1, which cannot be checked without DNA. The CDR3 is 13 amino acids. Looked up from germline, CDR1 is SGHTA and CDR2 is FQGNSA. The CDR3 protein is CASSSGGAEGYTF.

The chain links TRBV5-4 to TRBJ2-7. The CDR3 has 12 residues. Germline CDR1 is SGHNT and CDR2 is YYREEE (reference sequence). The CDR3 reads CASSSRPSEQYF.

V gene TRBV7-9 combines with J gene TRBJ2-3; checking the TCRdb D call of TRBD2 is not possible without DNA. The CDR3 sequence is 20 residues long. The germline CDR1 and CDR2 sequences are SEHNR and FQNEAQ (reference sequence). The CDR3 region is CASSSRDGLASGGHPDTQYF.

The chain's CDR3 is CSASGTGPTNYGYTF. The V call is TRBV20-1, the J call TRBJ1-2; the D gene TCRdb calls, TRBD1, cannot be checked with no DNA. Germline-derived CDR1 and CDR2 are DFQATT and SNEGSKA (reference sequence). CDR3 length: 15 residues.

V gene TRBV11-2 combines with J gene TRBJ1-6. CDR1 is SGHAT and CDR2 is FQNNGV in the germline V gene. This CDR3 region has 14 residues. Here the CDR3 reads CASSLDERNSPLHF.

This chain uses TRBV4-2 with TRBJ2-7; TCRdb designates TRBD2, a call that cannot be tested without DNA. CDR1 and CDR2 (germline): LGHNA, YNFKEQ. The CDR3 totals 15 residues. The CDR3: CASSQDASATYEQYF.

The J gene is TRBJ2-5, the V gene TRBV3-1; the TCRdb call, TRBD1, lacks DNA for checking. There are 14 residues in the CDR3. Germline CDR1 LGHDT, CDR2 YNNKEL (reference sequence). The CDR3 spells CASSQERWGRTQYF.

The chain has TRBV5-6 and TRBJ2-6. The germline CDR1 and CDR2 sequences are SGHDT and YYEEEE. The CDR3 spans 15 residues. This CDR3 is CASSFQVSGANVLTF.

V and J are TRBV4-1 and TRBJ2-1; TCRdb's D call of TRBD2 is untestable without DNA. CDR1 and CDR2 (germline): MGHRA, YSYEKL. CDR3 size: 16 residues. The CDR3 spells CASSQSTSGSYNEQFF.

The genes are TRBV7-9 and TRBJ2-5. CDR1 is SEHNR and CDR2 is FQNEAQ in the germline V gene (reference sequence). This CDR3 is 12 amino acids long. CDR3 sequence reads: CASTDDQETQYF. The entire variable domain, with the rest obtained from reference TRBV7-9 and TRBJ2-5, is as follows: DTGVSQNPRHKITKRGQNVTFRCDPISEHNRLYWYRQTLGQGPEFLTYFQNEAQLEKSRLLSDRFSAERPKGSFSTLEIQRTEQGDSAMYLCASTDDQETQYFGPGTRLLVL.

The CDR3 region is CASSQPIAGVAEQFF. J is TRBJ2-1 and V is TRBV4-1; the D call of TRBD2 rests on TCRdb alone, since no DNA is present to check it. Germline CDR1 is MGHRA and CDR2 is YSYEKL. CDR3 length equals 15 residues.

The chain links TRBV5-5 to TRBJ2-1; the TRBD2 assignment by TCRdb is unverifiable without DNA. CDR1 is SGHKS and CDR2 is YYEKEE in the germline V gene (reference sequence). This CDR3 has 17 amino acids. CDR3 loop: CASSLLSSGRDYNEQFF.

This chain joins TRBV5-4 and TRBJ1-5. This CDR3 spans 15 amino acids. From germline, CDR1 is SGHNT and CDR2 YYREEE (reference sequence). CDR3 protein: CASSYNPTGNQPQHF.

The CDR3 reads CASSLAGVGFGTGELFF. The chain joins TRBV5-5 to TRBJ2-2. The CDR3 covers 17 residues. Germline loops: CDR1 SGHKS, CDR2 YYEKEE (reference sequence).